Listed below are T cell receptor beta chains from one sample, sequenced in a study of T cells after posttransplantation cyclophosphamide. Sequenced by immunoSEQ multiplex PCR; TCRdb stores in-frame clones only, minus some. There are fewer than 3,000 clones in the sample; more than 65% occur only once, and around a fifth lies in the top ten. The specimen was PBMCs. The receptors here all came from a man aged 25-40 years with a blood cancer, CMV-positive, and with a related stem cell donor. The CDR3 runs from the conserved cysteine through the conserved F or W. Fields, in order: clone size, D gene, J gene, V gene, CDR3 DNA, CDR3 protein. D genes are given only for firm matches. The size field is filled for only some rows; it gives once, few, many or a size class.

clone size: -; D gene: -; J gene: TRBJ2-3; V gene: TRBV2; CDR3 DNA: TGTGCCAGCAGTGAAGACAGGTGGGCAGATACGCAGTATTTT; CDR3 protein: CASSEDRWADTQYF
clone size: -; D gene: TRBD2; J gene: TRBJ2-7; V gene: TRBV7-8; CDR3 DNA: TGTGCCAGCAGCGACCACAACTTAAGACTAGCGCGGGAGCAGTACTTC; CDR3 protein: CASSDHNLRLAREQYF
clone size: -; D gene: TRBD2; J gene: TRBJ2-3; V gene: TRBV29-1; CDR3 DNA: TGCAGCCATTCCAGCGGGATCTACACAGATACGCAGTATTTT; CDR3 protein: CSHSSGIYTDTQYF
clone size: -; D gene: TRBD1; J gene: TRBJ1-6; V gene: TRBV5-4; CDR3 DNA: TGTGCCAGCAGCTTGGGGACAGGGGAAGCATCACCCCTCCACTTT; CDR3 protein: CASSLGTGEASPLHF
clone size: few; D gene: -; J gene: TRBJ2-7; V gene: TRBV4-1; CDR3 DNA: TGCGCCAGCAGCCAAGATTTTGCAGGGTTCTACGAGCAGTACTTC; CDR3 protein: CASSQDFAGFYEQYF
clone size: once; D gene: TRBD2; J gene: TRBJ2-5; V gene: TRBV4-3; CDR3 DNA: TGCGCCAGCAGCCAAGAGAATATCCCGGGACTAGCACTGAATGGGGCAGAGACCCAGTACTTC; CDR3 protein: CASSQENIPGLALNGAETQYF
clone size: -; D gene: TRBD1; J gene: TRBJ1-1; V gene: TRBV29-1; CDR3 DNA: TGCAGCGTTGAGGACACAGGGGGCGAGAGTCGGGCTTTCTTT; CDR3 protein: CSVEDTGGESRAFF
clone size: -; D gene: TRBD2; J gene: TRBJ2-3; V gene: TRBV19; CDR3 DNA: TGTGCCAGTAGTACCCAGCTAGCGGGTCGCACAGATACGCAGTATTTT; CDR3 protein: CASSTQLAGRTDTQYF
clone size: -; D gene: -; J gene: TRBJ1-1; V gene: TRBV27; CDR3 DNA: TGTGCCAGCAGTTTATGGGGGAGGGAAACTGAAGCTTTCTTT; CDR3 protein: CASSLWGRETEAFF
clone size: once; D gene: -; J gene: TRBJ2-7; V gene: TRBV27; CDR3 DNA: TGTGCCAGCAGTTTATTTCCGGGATACGAGCAGTACTTC; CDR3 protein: CASSLFPGYEQYF
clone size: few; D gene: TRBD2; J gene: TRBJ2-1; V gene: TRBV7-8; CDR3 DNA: TGTGCCAGCAGCACGAGTAGCGGGTCCTACAATGAGCAGTTCTTC; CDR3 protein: CASSTSSGSYNEQFF
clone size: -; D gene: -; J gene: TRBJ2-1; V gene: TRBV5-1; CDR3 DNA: TGCGCCAGCAGCTTGGCCCCCAGTTACAATGAGCAGTTCTTC; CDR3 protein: CASSLAPSYNEQFF
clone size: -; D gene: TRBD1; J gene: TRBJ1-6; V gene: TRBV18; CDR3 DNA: TGTGCCAGCTCACCCCGGACAGGGGGGGATTCACCCCTCCACTTT; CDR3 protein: CASSPRTGGDSPLHF
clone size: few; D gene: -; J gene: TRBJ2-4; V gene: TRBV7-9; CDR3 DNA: TGTGCCAGCAGTTCAGTCGTGAGGACAGGGAGGGACATTCAGTACTTC; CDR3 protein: CASSSVVRTGRDIQYF
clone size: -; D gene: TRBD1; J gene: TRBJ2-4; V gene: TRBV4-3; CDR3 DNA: TGCGCCAGCAGAGGGACAGCCAGCATCGAAGCCAAAAACATTCAGTACTTC; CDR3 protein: CASRGTASIEAKNIQYF
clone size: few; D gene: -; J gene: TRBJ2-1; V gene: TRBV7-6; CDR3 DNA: TGTGCCAGCAGCTCGGGATTAGCGGTAAGCTCCTACAATGAGCAGTTCTTC; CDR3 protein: CASSSGLAVSSYNEQFF
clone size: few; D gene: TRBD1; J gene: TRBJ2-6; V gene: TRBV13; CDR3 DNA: TGTGCCAGCAGTTCGGGACAGGGACGGCCTGGGGCCAACGTCCTGACTTTC; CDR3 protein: CASSSGQGRPGANVLTF
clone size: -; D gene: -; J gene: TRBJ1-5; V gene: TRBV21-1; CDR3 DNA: TGTGCCAGCAGCAACCGGGACAGGCACTATTATAGCAATCAGCCCCAGCATTTT; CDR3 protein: CASSNRDRHYYSNQPQHF
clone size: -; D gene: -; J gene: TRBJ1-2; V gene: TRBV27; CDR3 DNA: TGTGCCAGCAGTCGGGGGACCAACTATGGCTACACCTTC; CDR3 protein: CASSRGTNYGYTF
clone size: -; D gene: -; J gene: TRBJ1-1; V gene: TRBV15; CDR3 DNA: TGTGCCACCAGCAGAGATATTCGGGACACTGAAGCTTTCTTT; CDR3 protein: CATSRDIRDTEAFF
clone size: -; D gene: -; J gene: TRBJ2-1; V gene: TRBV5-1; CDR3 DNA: TGCGCCAGCAGCTTGGTCTACTCCTACAATGAGCAGTTCTTC; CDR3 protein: CASSLVYSYNEQFF
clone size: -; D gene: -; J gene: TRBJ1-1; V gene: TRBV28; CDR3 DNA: TGTGCCAGCAGTACCCACAGGGACATGAACACTGAAGCTTTCTTT; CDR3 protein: CASSTHRDMNTEAFF